The next 30 T cell receptor beta chains were all read from a single sample in a study of beta chain features in type 1 diabetes. Isolated RNA was reverse transcribed in full, so expressed TCRB transcripts were sequenced. The assay was immunoSEQ multiplex PCR, and TCRdb's table has in-frame clones only and misses some. The sample records 300,000 or so clones, around 8% being singletons. Source material: central memory CD4+ T cells from blood. The source of these receptors is a woman between 18 and 29 years old in good health.

This sequence joins TRBV5-8 and TRBJ2-3, with 11 bases lining up with TRBD1. Trimming removed 4 bases from V and 0 bases from J; junction bases left unmatched: 10. The CDR3 loop spans 18 amino acids. Germline lookup yields CDR1 SGHTS and CDR2 YDEGEE. The CDR3: CASSRWTGGATSTDTQYF. As DNA, the CDR3 is TGTGCCAGCAGCCGTTGGACAGGGGGCGCGACTAGCACAGATACGCAGTATTTT. The full variable domain, its missing parts supplied by reference TRBV5-8 and TRBJ2-3, is EAGVTQSPTHLIKTRGQQATLRCSPISGHTSVYWYQQALGLGLQFLLWYDEGEERNRGNFPPRFSGRQFPNYSSELNVNALELEDSALYLCASSRWTGGATSTDTQYFGPGTRLTVL.

This clone was counted only a few times. This chain connects TRBV2 to TRBJ2-1; 11 positions agree with TRBD2. Trimming took 7 bases from V and 6 from J; bases not matched to a gene: 5. CDR1 and CDR2 (germline): SNHLY, FYNNEI. The length of the CDR3 is 14 residues. The CDR3 bases are TGTGCCAGCAATAGCGGGAGGGCAGGCAATGAGCAGTTCTTC. It specifies CASNSGRAGNEQFF.

In this sample, this clone turned up a few times. The chain employs TRBV5-1 and TRBJ2-7; D uncertain. Germline V CDR1 and CDR2: SGHRS, YFSETQ. CDR3 size: 13 residues. V lost 1 base to trimming and J lost 5 bases, with 10 bases between them. CDR3 DNA: TGCGCCAGCAGCTTGTCGCGTTCCGACGAGCAGTACTTC. Encoded protein: CASSLSRSDEQYF.

This clone has a handful of counts. V and J are TRBV19 and TRBJ2-3, with 11 positions matching TRBD2. Trimming took 7 bases from V and 0 from J; bases not matched to a gene: 27. Germline V CDR1 and CDR2: LNHDA, SQIVND (reference sequence). CDR3 length: 23 residues. Here the CDR3 reads CASTHCAGASLAGVCESTDTQYF. CDR3 DNA: TGTGCCAGTACCCACTGCGCAGGGGCCTCACTAGCGGGAGTCTGTGAAAGCACAGATACGCAGTATTTT.

V usage is TRBV27 and J usage is TRBJ2-7; D is ambiguous. Per the germline V gene, CDR1 is MNHEY and CDR2 is SMNVEV (reference sequence). The V end was cut by 3 bases, the J end by 6 bases, with 12 bases between. The CDR3 covers 13 residues. CDR3 loop: CASSFTGRSEQYF. CDR3 coding DNA: TGTGCCAGCAGTTTCACCGGTCGGAGCGAGCAGTACTTC.

This clone was recorded a few times. This chain connects TRBV7-2 to TRBJ2-3; D is uncertain. With 0 bases removed from V and 3 bases from J, the gap between germline ends came to 7 bases. The germline gives CDR1 SGHTA, CDR2 FQGNSA. The CDR3 is made up of 14 amino acids. The CDR3 reads CASSLARTTDTQYF. The DNA for the CDR3 is TGTGCCAGCAGCTTAGCTAGAACGACAGATACGCAGTATTTT.

The rearrangement links TRBV29-1 to TRBJ2-1; TRBD1 agrees at 7 bases. CDR1 and CDR2 (germline): SQVTM, ANQGSEA. The CDR3 has 13 amino acids. V was pared by 6 bases and J by 8 bases, with 10 bases of the junction left unmatched. CDR3 in amino acids: CSVLLRGGYEQFF. As DNA, the CDR3 is TGCAGCGTCCTGCTTCGAGGGGGCTATGAGCAGTTCTTC.

This clone was seen only a few times. This sequence joins TRBV7-8 and TRBJ2-1, with 9 bases aligning to TRBD2. CDR3 size: 15 residues. Germline CDR1 SGHVS, CDR2 FQNEAQ. V lost 4 bases, J lost 8 bases, and 9 bases stayed unmatched. CDR3 DNA sequence: TGTGCCAGCAGCTACATTAGCGGGAGTGGGTATGAGCAGTTCTTC. Its protein is CASSYISGSGYEQFF.

This clone was picked up a small number of times. This chain joins TRBV7-2 and TRBJ1-4; the D is unclear. V was clipped by 2 bases and J by 0 bases, with 7 bases between them. Per the germline V gene, CDR1 is SGHTA and CDR2 is FQGNSA. The CDR3 contains 15 residues. CDR3 DNA: TGTGCCAGCAGCTTATTCGGGTCAACTAATGAAAAACTGTTTTTT. This translates into CASSLFGSTNEKLFF.

The gene calls are TRBV19 and TRBJ2-1; tentative D call: TRBD1 (5 bases). The CDR3 totals 15 residues. V was shortened by 3 bases and J by 0 bases, with 9 bases between the two germline ends. Germline V lookup: CDR1 LNHDA, CDR2 SQIVND (reference sequence). The CDR3 bases are TGTGCCAGTAGTATGGGGCGATCCTCCTACAATGAGCAGTTCTTC. Encoded protein: CASSMGRSSYNEQFF.

On this clone itself: The same CDR3 arises from other DNA sequences in this sample as well. The chain uses TRBV5-1 and TRBJ2-3; D not certain. The CDR3 runs 13 residues. The germline V gene has CDR1 SGHRS and CDR2 YFSETQ. Trimming removed 3 bases at V and 1 base at J, with 6 bases between. The CDR3 is CASSSGGTDTQYF. The DNA for the CDR3 is TGCGCCAGCAGCTCAGGCGGCACAGATACGCAGTATTTT. The variable domain in full, with the rest retrieved from reference TRBV5-1 and TRBJ2-3, is KAGVTQTPRYLIKTRGQQVTLSCSPISGHRSVSWYQQTPGQGLQFLFEYFSETQRNKGNFPGRFSGRQFSNSRSEMNVSTLELGDSALYLCASSSGGTDTQYFGPGTRLTVL.

There are a few counts of this clone. A much larger clone lies one base from this, so it may be a read error. The rearrangement joins TRBV11-2 to TRBJ2-3; no firm D call. This CDR3 is built from 11 residues. V shed 5 bases and J shed 2 bases, with 2 bases lying between them. CDR1 SGHAT and CDR2 FQNNGV come from the germline V gene. In DNA, the CDR3 is TGTGCCAGCAGCCACACAGATACGCAGTATTTT. Encoded protein: CASSHTDTQYF.

At least ten counts were recorded for this clone. V gene TRBV6-6 combines with J gene TRBJ1-5, with D uncertain. The CDR3 runs to 13 residues. Trimming took off 7 bases at V and 0 bases at J, with 7 bases between the two ends. Germline CDR1 reads MNHNY; CDR2 reads SVGAGI (reference sequence). CDR3 sequence: CASTVNSNQPQHF. In DNA form, the CDR3 reads TGTGCCAGCACCGTCAATAGCAATCAGCCCCAGCATTTT.

There are a few counts of this clone. This chain connects TRBV19 to TRBJ2-4, with D tentatively TRBD1 (5 bases). Germline loops: CDR1 LNHDA, CDR2 SQIVND (reference sequence). The V end lost 9 bases, the J end lost 6 bases, and 18 bases lay between the germline ends. The CDR3 is 14 residues long. The CDR3 DNA reads as TGTGCCAGCCGTGGCCCCAGGGCTGGAAACATTCAGTACTTC. This translates into CASRGPRAGNIQYF.

The chain couples TRBV18 to TRBJ1-2; D ambiguous. Germline V lookup: CDR1 KGHSH, CDR2 LQKENI. Trimming shortened V by 1 base and J by 4 bases, and 16 bases separated the two germline ends. This CDR3 has 16 amino acids. The CDR3 DNA reads as TGTGCCAGCTCACCACAGTGGGGATCGGCTATCTATGGCTACACCTTC. Protein: CASSPQWGSAIYGYTF. Based on the CDR3 plus reference TRBV18 and TRBJ1-2, the full variable domain is NAGVMQNPRHLVRRRGQEARLRCSPMKGHSHVYWYRQLPEEGLKFMVYLQKENIIDESGMPKERFSAEFPKEGPSILRIQQVVRGDSAAYFCASSPQWGSAIYGYTFGSGTRLTVV.

The chain employs TRBV6-5 and TRBJ2-7; D might be TRBD2 (6 bases). This CDR3 comprises 15 residues. The V and J ends lost 2 bases and 1 base respectively, with 12 bases between them. From germline, CDR1 is MNHEY and CDR2 SVGAGI. CDR3 DNA sequence: TGTGCCAGCAGTTACGGGTGGGAGGCATCCTACGAGCAGTACTTC. Translated, it gives CASSYGWEASYEQYF.

This clone was counted ten times or more. The chain links TRBV7-2 to TRBJ2-3; D is undetermined. The germline V gene encodes CDR1 SGHTA and CDR2 FQGNSA. V gave up 5 bases and J gave up 4 bases, with 4 bases separating them. This CDR3 region has 11 residues. CDR3 DNA: TGTGCCAGCAGCCCGGCAGATACGCAGTATTTT. Its protein is CASSPADTQYF.

This clone has at least ten counts. The chain employs TRBV23-1 and TRBJ1-5; D may be TRBD1 (5 bases). TRBV23-1 is marked as an open reading frame, function uncertain. V lost 4 bases, J lost 2 bases, and 9 bases lay in between. The CDR3 is made up of 14 amino acids. Written as DNA, the CDR3 is TGCGCCAGCAGTCCAGGGACGGGCAATCAGCCCCAGCATTTT. Its protein is CASSPGTGNQPQHF.

This clone appeared a few times. The rearrangement links TRBV7-9 to TRBJ1-1, with TRBD1 as a possible D gene (5 bases). Trimming left V 0 bases short and J 2 bases short, with 13 bases between. The CDR3 sequence is 16 residues long. The germline gives CDR1 SEHNR, CDR2 FQNEAQ (reference sequence). CDR3 amino acids: CASSLAGTRRNTEAFF. The DNA of the CDR3 is TGTGCCAGCAGCTTAGCGGGGACGCGCAGAAACACTGAAGCTTTCTTT.

The J gene is TRBJ1-4, the V gene TRBV27; 8 positions agree with TRBD1. After removal of 2 bases from V and 5 bases from J, the junction contained 1 base not matched to a gene. Germline V CDR1 and CDR2: MNHEY, SMNVEV (reference sequence). The CDR3 sequence is 14 residues long. CDR3 residues: CASSLRQGNEKLFF. The DNA of the CDR3 is TGTGCCAGCAGTTTACGACAGGGGAATGAAAAACTGTTTTTT. Looking up the rest from reference TRBV27 and TRBJ1-4 gives the full variable domain: EAQVTQNPRYLITVTGKKLTVTCSQNMNHEYMSWYRQDPGLGLRQIYYSMNVEVTDKGDVPEGYKVSRKEKRNFPLILESPSPNQTSLYFCASSLRQGNEKLFFGSGTQLSVL.

This clone was counted at least ten times. The J gene is TRBJ2-2, the V gene TRBV4-2; D is ambiguous. Trimming took 1 base from V and 3 from J, leaving 6 bases between them. CDR1 is LGHNA and CDR2 is YNFKEQ in the germline V gene. The CDR3 is 14 residues long. The CDR3 DNA follows: TGTGCCAGCAGCCAAGGTCGGGACACCGGGGAGCTGTTTTTT. The encoded protein is CASSQGRDTGELFF.

The sample holds a few counts of this clone. The J gene is TRBJ2-7, the V gene TRBV28; D ambiguous. The germline gives CDR1 MDHEN, CDR2 SYDVKM. This CDR3 region has 17 residues. The germline V and J ends were trimmed by 5 bases and 3 bases, with 23 bases remaining between them. The DNA for the CDR3 is TGTGCCAGCAGTGGCATGATAAGGGTGCGGAACAGCTACGAGCAGTACTTC. Translating gives CASSGMIRVRNSYEQYF.

This clone was picked up a small number of times. The genes are TRBV20-1 and TRBJ1-2; D is unresolved. Trimming removed 6 bases at V and 3 bases at J, with 8 bases between. The germline gives CDR1 DFQATT, CDR2 SNEGSKA (reference sequence). The CDR3 spans 11 residues. The CDR3 loop reads CSADTYYGYTF. The CDR3 bases are TGCAGTGCAGACACGTACTATGGCTACACCTTC.

This clone was seen many times. The chain employs TRBV5-1 and TRBJ1-5, with TRBD1 matching 7 bases. Trimming removed 2 bases from V and 2 bases from J; junction bases left unmatched: 4. CDR1 is SGHRS, CDR2 YFSETQ, per germline. CDR3 size: 15 residues. In nucleotides, the CDR3 is TGCGCCAGCAGCTTTTCCGGACAGGGCAATCAGCCCCAGCATTTT. Its protein product is CASSFSGQGNQPQHF.

This clone occurred a few times. The chain carries TRBV29-1 and TRBJ1-2; TRBD1 might be the D (5 bases). The CDR3 length is 13 residues. Germline V gives CDR1 SQVTM, CDR2 ANQGSEA. V lost 6 bases and J lost 0, with 11 bases in between. This CDR3 is CSVRGSANYGYTF. DNA for the CDR3: TGCAGCGTACGGGGCTCCGCTAACTATGGCTACACCTTC. The variable domain in full, completed from reference TRBV29-1 and TRBJ1-2, reads SAVISQKPSRDICQRGTSLTIQCQVDSQVTMMFWYRQQPGQSLTLIATANQGSEATYESGFVIDKFPISRPNLTFSTLTVSNMSPEDSSIYLCSVRGSANYGYTFGSGTRLTVV.

This clone was detected a few times. The chain links TRBV28 to TRBJ2-3; D gene uncertain. The germline V gene encodes CDR1 MDHEN and CDR2 SYDVKM. Trimming took off 10 bases at V and 1 base at J, with 6 bases between the two ends. This CDR3 has 11 residues. This CDR3 is CATRGTDTQYF. The CDR3 DNA is TGTGCCACCCGTGGCACAGATACGCAGTATTTT.

V and J are TRBV11-2 and TRBJ2-1, with D tentatively TRBD1 (5 bases). The germline gives CDR1 SGHAT, CDR2 FQNNGV. The V gene lost 1 base and the J gene lost 7 bases, with 8 bases spanning the gap. The CDR3 has 13 amino acids. The CDR3 DNA reads as TGTGCCAGCAGCTTAGTTAGACAGAATGAGCAGTTCTTC. Translation gives CASSLVRQNEQFF.

This clone was recorded a few times. This CDR3 reads CASSLVLGYNEQFF. The DNA for the CDR3 is TGTGCCAGCAGCTTAGTACTCGGTTACAATGAGCAGTTCTTC. The chain joins TRBV11-2 to TRBJ2-1, with D hard to call. Per germline, CDR1 SGHAT and CDR2 FQNNGV. The CDR3 has 14 amino acids. V was clipped by 1 base and J by 4 bases, with 8 bases between them.

The chain combines TRBV4-3 with TRBJ2-7; TRBD2 matches at 9 bases. Losses at the gene ends were 1 base for V and 6 bases for J; bases not matched to a gene: 7. CDR1 LGHNA and CDR2 YSLEER come from the germline V gene. The length of the CDR3 is 15 residues. The CDR3 loop reads CASSQVASGTTEQYF. In DNA, the CDR3 is TGCGCCAGCAGCCAAGTTGCTAGCGGGACTACCGAGCAGTACTTC.

This clone turned up a few times. V is TRBV7-3 and J is TRBJ2-1; 9 nucleotides align to TRBD2. CDR1 and CDR2 from the germline V gene are SGHTA and FQGTGA. The junction had 6 bases not matched to a gene; V was cut back by 0 bases and J by 9 bases. The CDR3 has 15 residues. CDR3 coding DNA: TGTGCCAGCAGCTTAACTAGCGGGAGCGAGCTTGAGCAGTTCTTC. Its protein is CASSLTSGSELEQFF.